The 13 T cell receptor beta chains below were found in one sample sequenced in a study of cytomegalovirus exposure and HLA in healthy donors. Amplification used 60 Vbeta primers and 13 Jbeta primers. Profiling relied on immunoSEQ multiplex PCR, and the TCRdb table lists in-frame clones only, not all of them. The sample holds some 170,000 clones, 82% seen once. Material for sequencing was PBMCs. These receptors came from a girl aged 10-17 years in good health and CMV-seropositive.

This clone appeared a single time. The chain employs TRBV6-6 and TRBJ1-1; D is ambiguous. Looked up from germline, CDR1 is MNHNY and CDR2 is SVGAGI (reference sequence). The CDR3 is 13 amino acids. V lost 7 bases and J 5 bases, leaving 14 bases between the germline ends. The CDR3: CASTNLPVTEAFF. Here the CDR3 DNA reads TGTGCCAGCACTAACCTTCCGGTTACTGAAGCTTTCTTT.

This sequence joins TRBV4-3 and TRBJ2-1, with 9 bases matching TRBD2. Germline assignment: CDR1 LGHNA and CDR2 YSLEER. V trimming: 5 bases; J trimming: 1 base; junction bases outside the gene matches: 9. The CDR3 is 17 residues long. CDR3 region: CASSLNLAGSSYNEQFF. CDR3 in DNA: TGCGCCAGCAGCTTGAATCTAGCGGGGTCTTCCTACAATGAGCAGTTCTTC.

The chain employs TRBV28 and TRBJ2-1; possible D gene TRBD1, 8 bases. V was pared by 10 bases and J by 3 bases, with 16 bases between. Germline-derived CDR1 and CDR2 are MDHEN and SYDVKM. This CDR3 contains 14 residues. CDR3 residues: CATEAGQDYNEQFF. The CDR3 region has the DNA TGTGCCACCGAAGCGGGACAGGACTACAATGAGCAGTTCTTC.

The chain carries TRBV11-2 and TRBJ2-7; tentatively, D is TRBD2 (6 bases). V was clipped by 1 base and J by 3 bases, with 13 bases between them. The CDR3 loop spans 15 amino acids. The germline CDR1 and CDR2 sequences are SGHAT and FQNNGV. The CDR3: CASSLVETGDYEQYF. DNA for the CDR3: TGTGCCAGCAGCTTAGTCGAAACGGGGGACTACGAGCAGTACTTC.

V gene TRBV6-5 combines with J gene TRBJ2-7, with 8 bases that match TRBD1. The CDR3 runs to 14 residues. Germline V CDR1 and CDR2: MNHEY, SVGAGI. Trimming cost V 6 bases and J 2 bases; bases outside gene matches: 6. The CDR3 nucleotides are TGTGCCAGCAGAAGGACAGGGATCGCCTACGAGCAGTACTTC. This encodes CASRRTGIAYEQYF.

V is TRBV6-6 and J is TRBJ1-5; 7 positions agree with TRBD1. In germline, CDR1 is MNHNY, CDR2 SVGAGI (reference sequence). V lost 6 bases and J lost 6; bases outside the gene matches: 5. CDR3 size: 13 residues. The CDR3 coding sequence is TGTGCCAGCAGCTCCAAGGGGGCTCAGCCCCAGCATTTT. It is translated as CASSSKGAQPQHF.

V is TRBV9 and J is TRBJ2-7, with 12 bases identical to TRBD2. V lost 3 bases, J lost 4 bases, and 5 bases stayed unmatched. The CDR3 sequence is 15 residues long. Looked up from germline, CDR1 is SGDLS and CDR2 is YYNGEE. The CDR3 coding sequence is TGTGCCAGCAGCGGCTCTAGCGGGGGGGCGTACGAGCAGTACTTC. Translated: CASSGSSGGAYEQYF.

V gene TRBV7-9 combines with J gene TRBJ2-7, with 7 bases fitting TRBD1. The trim removed 5 bases at V and 2 bases at J, leaving 6 bases unmatched. Germline lookup yields CDR1 SEHNR and CDR2 FQNEAQ (reference sequence). CDR3 length: 14 amino acids. This CDR3 reads CASSRDRDPYEQYF. The CDR3, as DNA: TGTGCCAGCAGCCGCGACAGGGACCCCTACGAGCAGTACTTC.

The chain joins TRBV25-1 to TRBJ2-1; the match to TRBD2 covers 8 bases. The germline V gene has CDR1 MGHDK and CDR2 SYGVNS. With V trimmed by 0 bases and J by 0 bases, 1 base remained unmatched. This CDR3 has 16 residues. The CDR3 spells CASSEYGGGSYNEQFF. Written as DNA, the CDR3 is TGTGCCAGCAGTGAATACGGGGGGGGCTCCTACAATGAGCAGTTCTTC.

V and J are TRBV15 and TRBJ2-1, with D tentatively TRBD2 (6 bases). Trimming pared 8 bases from V and 6 bases from J, leaving 14 bases between. CDR1 and CDR2 from the germline V gene are LNHNV and YYDKDF (reference sequence). This CDR3 has 13 amino acids. CDR3 bases: TGTGCCACCCTTGGGGGGAAGTTCAATGAGCAGTTCTTC. It is translated as CATLGGKFNEQFF.

This sequence joins TRBV11-3 and TRBJ2-1; tentatively, D is TRBD1 (5 bases). Germline V lookup: CDR1 SGHNT, CDR2 YENEEA. Trimming took off 1 base at V and 6 bases at J, with 13 bases between the two ends. The CDR3 is 15 residues long. CDR3 in amino acids: CASSLGTRYTNEQFF. The CDR3 region has the DNA TGTGCCAGCAGCTTAGGGACAAGATATACCAATGAGCAGTTCTTC.

The J gene is TRBJ1-4, the V gene TRBV4-1; D unresolved. Germline CDR1 reads MGHRA; CDR2 reads YSYEKL. Trimming took 0 bases from V and 5 from J, leaving 10 bases between them. This CDR3 spans 15 amino acids. CDR3 region: CASSQDERGNEKLFF. DNA for the CDR3: TGCGCCAGCAGCCAAGACGAACGGGGAAATGAAAAACTGTTTTTT.

This clone showed up just once. V and J are TRBV4-1 and TRBJ2-1, with 12 bases matching TRBD1. The CDR3 contains 15 residues. The ends lost 5 bases at V and 6 bases at J; junction bases unmatched: 5. Per the germline V gene, CDR1 is MGHRA and CDR2 is YSYEKL. CDR3 region: CASSARDRGLNEQFF. Written as DNA, the CDR3 is TGCGCCAGCAGCGCCCGGGACAGGGGGCTCAATGAGCAGTTCTTC.